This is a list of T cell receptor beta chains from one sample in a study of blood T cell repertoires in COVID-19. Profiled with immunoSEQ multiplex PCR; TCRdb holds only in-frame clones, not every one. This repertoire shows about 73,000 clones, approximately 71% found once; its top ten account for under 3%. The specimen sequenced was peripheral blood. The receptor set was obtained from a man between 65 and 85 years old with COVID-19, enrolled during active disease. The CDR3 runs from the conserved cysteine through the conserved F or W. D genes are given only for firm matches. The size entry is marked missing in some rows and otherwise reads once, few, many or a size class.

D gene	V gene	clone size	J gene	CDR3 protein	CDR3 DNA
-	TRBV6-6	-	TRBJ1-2	CASSYSPQGGYGYTF	TGTGCCAGCAGTTACTCCCCCCAGGGAGGGTATGGCTACACCTTC
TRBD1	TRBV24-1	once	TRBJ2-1	CATSDLMTGPGNEQFF	TGTGCCACCAGTGATTTAATGACAGGGCCGGGGAATGAGCAGTTCTTC
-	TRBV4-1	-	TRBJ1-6	CASSQDGALLVKPLHF	TGCGCCAGCAGCCAAGATGGGGCCCTACTGGTAAAACCCCTCCACTTT
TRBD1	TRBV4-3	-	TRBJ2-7	CASSQDLGTAYEQYF	TGCGCCAGCAGCCAAGATCTTGGGACAGCCTACGAGCAGTACTTC
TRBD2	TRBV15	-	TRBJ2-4	CATSRPRGGGGIQYF	TGTGCCACCAGCCGCCCGCGGGGCGGGGGAGGGATTCAGTACTTC
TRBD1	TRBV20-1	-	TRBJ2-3	CSASLLGQGVDTQYF	TGCAGTGCTAGTCTCCTAGGACAGGGGGTAGATACGCAGTATTTT
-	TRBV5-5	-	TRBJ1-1	CASSFQGRWRNTEAFF	TGTGCCAGCAGCTTCCAGGGTCGGTGGAGGAACACTGAAGCTTTCTTT
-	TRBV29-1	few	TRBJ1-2	CSADGSDGYTF	TGCAGCGCTGATGGCTCCGATGGCTACACCTTC
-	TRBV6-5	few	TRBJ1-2	CASRIPGSYGYTF	TGTGCCAGCAGGATCCCGGGATCCTATGGCTACACCTTC
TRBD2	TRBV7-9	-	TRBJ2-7	CASSSSRRSGSEGEQYF	TGTGCCAGCAGCTCCAGTCGTCGTAGCGGGAGTGAAGGGGAGCAGTACTTC
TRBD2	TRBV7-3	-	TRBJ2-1	CASQASGNNEQFF	TGTGCCAGCCAGGCTAGCGGGAACAATGAGCAGTTCTTC
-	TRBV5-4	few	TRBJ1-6	CASSSNLISPLHF	TGTGCCAGCAGCTCTAATCTAATCTCACCCCTCCACTTT